A single sample is the source of the 6 T cell receptor beta chains below, sequenced in a study of T-cell memory formation after mild COVID-19. TCRdb reprocessed the 5' RACE reads with MiXCR, giving one entry per CDR3 protein. The table includes 400,000 or so distinct CDR3 sequences, 20% detected once. Sequencing was performed on PBMCs or a T cell subset sorted from them (not recorded which). Receptors were obtained from an adult woman who had mild COVID-19 (a few samples of this study predate the infection). Cell type and time point are not known.

This clonotype was seen a few times. The chain is built from TRBV20-1 and TRBJ2-3, with 9 bases matching TRBD2. Germline V gene lookup returns CDR1 DFQATT and CDR2 SNEGSKA (reference sequence). This CDR3 is built from 9 residues. CDR3 bases: TGCAAAACCGGGACTAGCTCGTATTTT. The encoded protein is CKTGTSSYF.

This clonotype came up a few times. The chain employs TRBV7-7 and TRBJ2-7, with TRBD1 matching over 8 bases. Germline V gives CDR1 SSHAT, CDR2 FNYEAQ (reference sequence). With V trimmed by 5 bases and J by 7 bases, 19 bases remained unmatched. CDR3 size: 17 residues. CDR3 sequence reads: CASSVKYPGQAHDEQYF. CDR3 in DNA: TGTGCCAGCAGCGTTAAATATCCGGGACAGGCCCATGATGAGCAGTACTTC.

The rearrangement uses TRBV4-1 and TRBJ2-3; 10 nucleotides match TRBD2. This CDR3 spans 15 amino acids. Trimming took 7 bases from V and 5 from J; bases not matched to a gene: 9. Germline loops: CDR1 MGHRA, CDR2 YSYEKL. The CDR3 is CASNRAGGPEDTQYF. The DNA of the CDR3 is TGCGCCAGCAACCGAGCGGGGGGGCCGGAAGATACGCAGTATTTT.

This clonotype appeared a few times. The genes are TRBV9 and TRBJ2-1, with a weak D call TRBD2 (7 bases). With 2 bases removed from V and 2 bases from J, the gap between germline ends came to 11 bases. The V gene's germline CDR1 is SGDLS and CDR2 YYNGEE. This CDR3 contains 15 residues. The CDR3 bases are TGTGCCAGCAGCGTTAACGGGGGGCCCTACAATGAGCAGTTCTTC. Its protein is CASSVNGGPYNEQFF.

In this sample, this clonotype turned up a few times. This chain connects TRBV6-6 to TRBJ2-5; D is unresolved. V was clipped by 5 bases and J by 4 bases, with 5 bases between them. In germline, CDR1 is MNHNY, CDR2 SVGAGI (reference sequence). CDR3 length: 11 residues. Here the CDR3 reads CASSVAETQYF. The CDR3 region has the DNA TGTGCCAGCAGTGTCGCAGAGACCCAGTACTTC.

This clonotype was found a few times. The chain couples TRBV3-1 to TRBJ1-2; D remains unclear. The CDR3 totals 14 residues. Trimming cost V 3 bases and J 6 bases, with 14 bases left between them. Germline CDR1 and CDR2: LGHDT and YNNKEL (reference sequence). CDR3 protein: CASSQAVGFDGYTF. The CDR3 DNA is TGTGCCAGCAGCCAGGCGGTGGGCTTCGATGGCTACACCTTC.